The subject of this entry is one T cell receptor beta chain. Its cognate antigen is unknown. It was autoimmune disease history or systemic immunosuppression that excluded patients. Germline-derived CDR1 and CDR2 are GTSNPN and SVGIG (reference sequence). The length of the CDR3 is 12 residues. V was clipped by 4 bases and J by 9 bases, with 13 bases between them. This sample stems from a study of OX40 agonist ivuxolimab in advanced cancers. Study conclusions and caveats: The study observed clonal expansion of CD4+ and CD8+ blood T cells by week 6 at 0.1 to 3.0 mg/kg.

The data were produced by immunoSEQ multiplex PCR, yet TCRdb's version contains in-frame clones alone and is incomplete. The sample records tens of thousands of clones, about 83% being singletons. The sequence came from an adult with an advanced solid tumor such as melanoma, head and neck, liver or kidney cancer. The sequencing here drew on CD4+ or CD8+ T cells sorted from blood, taken in a trial of the OX40 agonist ivuxolimab. J is TRBJ2-1 and V is TRBV30, with a possible D match to TRBD1 (6 bases). This CDR3 is CAWKGVKSEQFF. CDR3 coding DNA: TGTGCCTGGAAGGGGGTTAAGTCTGAGCAGTTCTTC.